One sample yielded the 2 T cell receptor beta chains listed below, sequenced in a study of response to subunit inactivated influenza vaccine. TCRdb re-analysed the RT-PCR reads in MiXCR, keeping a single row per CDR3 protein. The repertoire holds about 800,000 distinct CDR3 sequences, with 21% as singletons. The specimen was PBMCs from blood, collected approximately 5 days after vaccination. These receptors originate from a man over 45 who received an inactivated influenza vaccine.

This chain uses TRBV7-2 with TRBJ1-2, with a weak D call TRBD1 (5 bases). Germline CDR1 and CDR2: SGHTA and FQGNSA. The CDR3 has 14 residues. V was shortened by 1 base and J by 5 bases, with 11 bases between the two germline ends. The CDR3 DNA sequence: TGTGCCAGCAGCTTAGAGCCAGGGAGGTATGGCTACACCTTC. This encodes CASSLEPGRYGYTF.

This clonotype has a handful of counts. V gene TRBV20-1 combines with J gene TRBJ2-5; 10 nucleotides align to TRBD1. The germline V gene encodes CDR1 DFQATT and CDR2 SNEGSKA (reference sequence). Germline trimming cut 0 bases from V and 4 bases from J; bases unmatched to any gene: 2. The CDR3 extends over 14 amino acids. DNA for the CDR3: TGCAGTGCTAGAGATCGGACAGGGGGAGAGACCCAGTACTTC. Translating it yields CSARDRTGGETQYF.